These 29 T cell receptor beta chains share one sample of origin, sequenced in a study of shared clonotypes between healthy human individuals. CD45RO-negative, CCR7-positively selected cells formed the naive CD8 fraction, excluding terminally differentiated effector memory CD45RA+ cells. Clones were read by immunoSEQ multiplex PCR, and TCRdb kept only the in-frame ones, dropping some. Of about 2,200,000 clones detected, 85% to 95% appear once; the ten largest clones hold roughly 1.7%. Sequenced input: naive CD8+ T cells from PBMCs. These receptors all come from a man aged 18 to 30 in good health. Some clones in this sample may be carry-over from other donors' samples.

The V gene is TRBV27, the J gene TRBJ2-1; tentatively, D is TRBD2 (6 bases). Germline CDR1 is MNHEY and CDR2 is SMNVEV (reference sequence). The CDR3 sequence is 17 residues long. V shed 0 bases and J shed 5 bases, with 17 bases lying between them. The CDR3 nucleotides read TGTGCCAGCAGTTTATCGAGCGTCTCCCCGGGGGACAATGAGCAGTTCTTC. This codes for CASSLSSVSPGDNEQFF.

The genes are TRBV28 and TRBJ2-1; D remains ambiguous. The germline V gene encodes CDR1 MDHEN and CDR2 SYDVKM. Trimming left V 7 bases short and J 8 bases short, with 15 bases between. The CDR3 totals 13 residues. The CDR3 sequence is CASIPSGLHEQFF. The CDR3 nucleotides are TGTGCCAGCATCCCTAGTGGTTTACATGAGCAGTTCTTC.

This clone was seen once. The chain employs TRBV5-1 and TRBJ2-3, with D hard to call. From germline, CDR1 is SGHRS and CDR2 YFSETQ. The CDR3 covers 14 residues. The V end was cut by 0 bases, the J end by 4 bases, with 9 bases between. CDR3 in amino acids: CASSLELVSDTQYF. The CDR3, as DNA: TGCGCCAGCAGCTTGGAGCTGGTATCAGATACGCAGTATTTT.

The gene calls are TRBV7-9 and TRBJ2-1, with TRBD2 matching 8 bases. CDR1 SEHNR and CDR2 FQNEAQ come from the germline V gene (reference sequence). The CDR3 is made up of 15 amino acids. Trimming took 5 bases from V and 5 from J; bases not matched to a gene: 8. The CDR3 protein is CASSESGSDNNEQFF. In DNA, the CDR3 is TGTGCCAGCAGCGAAAGCGGGAGTGATAACAATGAGCAGTTCTTC.

The rearrangement joins TRBV19 to TRBJ2-5, with D hard to call. This CDR3 has 13 amino acids. Deletions cut 5 bases from V and 2 bases from J, with 9 bases between. Germline values: CDR1 LNHDA, CDR2 SQIVND (reference sequence). CDR3 nucleotides: TGTGCCAGTAGTTCTTACGGTCAAGAGACCCAGTACTTC. Protein sequence: CASSSYGQETQYF. Full variable domain (missing parts from reference TRBV19 and TRBJ2-5): DGGITQSPKYLFRKEGQNVTLSCEQNLNHDAMYWYRQDPGQGLRLIYYSQIVNDFQKGDIAEGYSVSREKKESFPLTVTSAQKNPTAFYLCASSSYGQETQYFGPGTRLLVL.

This clone was seen a few times. Here the CDR3 reads CASGGPEAFF. CDR3 nucleotides: TGTGCCAGCGGAGGACCTGAAGCTTTCTTT. The J gene is TRBJ1-1, the V gene TRBV6-5; D unresolved. The CDR3 covers 10 residues. The germline CDR1 and CDR2 sequences are MNHEY and SVGAGI. V dropped 8 bases and J dropped 6 bases, with 7 bases sitting between them.

This rearrangement joins TRBV4-1 to TRBJ2-1; weak D call: TRBD2 (6 bases). Germline CDR1 reads MGHRA; CDR2 reads YSYEKL. This CDR3 spans 16 amino acids. The V end lost 3 bases, the J end lost 2 bases, and 14 bases lay between the germline ends. CDR3 sequence: CASSHHSGPPYNEQFF. CDR3 DNA sequence: TGCGCCAGCAGCCACCATAGCGGCCCCCCCTACAATGAGCAGTTCTTC.

CDR3 loop: CASSLQAEYEQYF. CDR3 DNA sequence: TGTGCCAGCTCACTACAGGCCGAATACGAGCAGTACTTC. The J gene is TRBJ2-7, the V gene TRBV18; tentative D call: TRBD1 (5 bases). Germline V gene lookup returns CDR1 KGHSH and CDR2 LQKENI. The CDR3 extends over 13 amino acids. Between the trimmed V and J ends, which lost 4 bases and 4 bases, there was a span of 11 bases. The whole variable domain, filled in from reference TRBV18 and TRBJ2-7, reads NAGVMQNPRHLVRRRGQEARLRCSPMKGHSHVYWYRQLPEEGLKFMVYLQKENIIDESGMPKERFSAEFPKEGPSILRIQQVVRGDSAAYFCASSLQAEYEQYFGPGTRLTVT.

This chain links TRBV5-6 with TRBJ1-4; the D is unclear. V was shortened by 4 bases and J by 3 bases, with 13 bases between the two germline ends. This CDR3 contains 15 residues. The V gene's germline CDR1 is SGHDT and CDR2 YYEEEE. The CDR3 loop reads CASSKGGYPNEKLFF. In nucleotides, the CDR3 is TGTGCCAGCAGCAAAGGAGGATATCCTAATGAAAAACTGTTTTTT. Based on the CDR3 plus reference TRBV5-6 and TRBJ1-4, the full variable domain is DAGVTQSPTHLIKTRGQQVTLRCSPKSGHDTVSWYQQALGQGPQFIFQYYEEEERQRGNFPDRFSGHQFPNYSSELNVNALLLGDSALYLCASSKGGYPNEKLFFGSGTQLSVL.

This chain links TRBV6-1 with TRBJ1-1; D unresolved. CDR1 and CDR2 from the germline V gene are MNHNS and SASEGT. With 1 base removed from V and 4 bases from J, the gap between germline ends came to 10 bases. The CDR3 runs to 14 residues. The CDR3 DNA follows: TGTGCCAGCAGTGAAGAGGTTTTCCGCACTGAAGCTTTCTTT. Its translation: CASSEEVFRTEAFF.

This clone was counted between two and nine times. The sample holds other DNA sequences that translate to the same CDR3. The chain is built from TRBV27 and TRBJ1-1, with TRBD1 matching 7 bases. This CDR3 is 14 amino acids long. Germline V gene sequence: CDR1 MNHEY, CDR2 SMNVEV (reference sequence). J lost 1 base, V lost 5 bases, and 4 bases had no gene match. CDR3 sequence (DNA): TGTGCCAGCAGTCCCCGGACAGGGAACACTGAAGCTTTCTTT. Its translation is CASSPRTGNTEAFF.

V and J are TRBV27 and TRBJ2-7, with a weak D call TRBD1 (6 bases). Germline-derived CDR1 and CDR2 are MNHEY and SMNVEV (reference sequence). The CDR3 is 16 residues long. Deletions cut 0 bases from V and 4 bases from J, with 16 bases between. The CDR3 here is CASSLSAVGRGYEQYF. CDR3 DNA sequence: TGTGCCAGCAGTTTATCGGCCGTGGGCAGGGGATACGAGCAGTACTTC.

A note on this clone: At the DNA level, this CDR3 is encoded by other sequences in the same sample as well. The genes are TRBV2 and TRBJ1-1; D not resolved. The V gene lost 0 bases and the J gene lost 7 bases, with 9 bases spanning the gap. Germline CDR1 reads SNHLY; CDR2 reads FYNNEI. The CDR3 consists of 13 residues. The CDR3 bases are TGTGCCAGCAGTGAAGCGCGAAGGGATGAAGCTTTCTTT. It translates to CASSEARRDEAFF. The variable domain in full, with the rest retrieved from reference TRBV2 and TRBJ1-1, is EPEVTQTPSHQVTQMGQEVILRCVPISNHLYFYWYRQILGQKVEFLVSFYNNEISEKSEIFDDQFSVERPDGSNFTLKIRSTKLEDSAMYFCASSEARRDEAFFGQGTRLTVV.

The rearrangement uses TRBV10-2 and TRBJ2-1; 7 nucleotides align to TRBD2. This CDR3 region has 14 residues. V lost 6 bases, J lost 6 bases, and 8 bases stayed unmatched. Germline values: CDR1 WSHSY, CDR2 SAAADI. The CDR3 nucleotides read TGCGCCAGCAGGGAACGGGAGCGGGGCAATGAGCAGTTCTTC. This gives the protein CASRERERGNEQFF.

This chain uses TRBV29-1 with TRBJ2-1; TRBD1 might be the D (6 bases). From germline, CDR1 is SQVTM and CDR2 ANQGSEA. V lost 6 bases, J lost 7 bases, and 13 bases lay in between. The CDR3 is made up of 12 amino acids. CDR3 nucleotide sequence: TGCAGCGTACCGTCTAGGGGGAATGAGCAGTTCTTC. This translates into CSVPSRGNEQFF.

The rearrangement joins TRBV4-1 to TRBJ1-5; TRBD1 aligns across 8 bases. The CDR3 runs 15 residues. Germline assignment: CDR1 MGHRA and CDR2 YSYEKL. The trim removed 1 base at V and 11 bases at J, leaving 10 bases unmatched. The CDR3 is CASSQGWAGGRSQHF. CDR3 coding DNA: TGCGCCAGCAGCCAAGGATGGGCAGGGGGCAGGTCCCAGCATTTT.

V and J are TRBV10-3 and TRBJ2-5; D may match TRBD1 or TRBD2 (5 bases each). The CDR3 spans 13 residues. CDR1 ENHRY and CDR2 SYGVKD come from the germline V gene. V was cut by 8 bases and J by 2 bases, with 12 bases left in between. CDR3 residues: CAIGGWGQETQYF. CDR3 bases: TGTGCCATCGGGGGATGGGGTCAAGAGACCCAGTACTTC.

The chain has TRBV6-1 and TRBJ2-3, with D possibly TRBD1 on 5 matching bases. V lost 6 bases, J lost 4 bases, and 17 bases lay in between. This CDR3 spans 15 amino acids. Germline CDR1 and CDR2: MNHNS and SASEGT. The CDR3 DNA sequence: TGTGCCAGCAGAGCCTGGCTAGGGGCAGCAGATACGCAGTATTTT. Protein: CASRAWLGAADTQYF.

The chain recombines TRBV15 with TRBJ1-4; D gene ambiguous. This CDR3 has 14 amino acids. Looked up from germline, CDR1 is LNHNV and CDR2 is YYDKDF (reference sequence). V dropped 4 bases and J dropped 8 bases, with 14 bases sitting between them. CDR3 residues: CATSTGPTGEKLFF. As DNA, the CDR3 is TGTGCCACCAGCACGGGTCCGACTGGGGAAAAACTGTTTTTT.

This CDR3 is CASYLPGSNYGYTF. The CDR3 region has the DNA TGTGCCAGCTACCTCCCCGGCAGTAACTATGGCTACACCTTC. This chain links TRBV19 with TRBJ1-2; D is ambiguous. The CDR3 has 14 residues. The germline CDR1 and CDR2 sequences are LNHDA and SQIVND (reference sequence). Trimming removed 9 bases from V and 1 base from J, with 15 bases in between.

V gene TRBV7-2 combines with J gene TRBJ2-7; tentative D call: TRBD2 (6 bases). V lost 3 bases, J lost 0 bases, and 6 bases lay in between. This CDR3 spans 13 amino acids. Germline CDR1 reads SGHTA; CDR2 reads FQGNSA. The CDR3 DNA follows: TGTGCCAGCAGCTTTAGCGGCTCCTACGAGCAGTACTTC. This translates into CASSFSGSYEQYF. Using reference TRBV7-2 and TRBJ2-7 for the parts outside the CDR3, the full variable domain is GAGVSQSPSNKVTEKGKDVELRCDPISGHTALYWYRQSLGQGLEFLIYFQGNSAPDKSGLPSDRFSAERTGGSVSTLTIQRTQQEDSAVYLCASSFSGSYEQYFGPGTRLTVT.

The V call is TRBV4-3, the J call TRBJ1-1; unclear D gene. Trimming shortened V by 2 bases and J by 5 bases, and 18 bases separated the two germline ends. The CDR3 has 16 residues. CDR1 and CDR2 (germline): LGHNA, YSLEER. This chain's CDR3 is CASSQSISAGGTEAFF. The CDR3 bases are TGCGCCAGCAGCCAAAGCATATCTGCCGGTGGGACTGAAGCTTTCTTT.

The chain carries TRBV12-5 and TRBJ2-7; 10 nucleotides agree with TRBD1. The CDR3 has 16 amino acids. Germline assignment: CDR1 LGHNT and CDR2 FRNRAP. V shed 2 bases, J shed 0 bases, and the junction held 4 bases outside the gene matches. The CDR3 loop is CASGLSRDRGSYEQYF. The CDR3 DNA reads as TGTGCTAGTGGTTTGTCCCGGGACAGGGGCTCCTACGAGCAGTACTTC.

V usage is TRBV29-1 and J usage is TRBJ2-3; D not certain. The CDR3 runs 16 residues. Germline CDR1 is SQVTM and CDR2 is ANQGSEA. V gave up 3 bases and J gave up 5 bases, with 21 bases separating them. The CDR3 loop is CSVDRSSVTLGDTQYF. The CDR3 nucleotides are TGCAGCGTTGACCGTTCCTCTGTCACGCTGGGAGATACGCAGTATTTT.

The V and J genes are TRBV4-1 and TRBJ1-4; D not resolved. This CDR3 contains 13 residues. The germline V and J ends were trimmed by 4 bases and 2 bases, with 5 bases remaining between them. The germline V gene has CDR1 MGHRA and CDR2 YSYEKL. The CDR3 DNA sequence: TGCGCCAGCAGCCCGGACACTAATGAAAAACTGTTTTTT. Protein sequence: CASSPDTNEKLFF.

This clone was recorded once. This rearrangement joins TRBV29-1 to TRBJ2-1, with TRBD2 matching 10 bases. The junction had 12 bases not matched to a gene; V was cut back by 7 bases and J by 6 bases. The germline gives CDR1 SQVTM, CDR2 ANQGSEA. The CDR3 spans 15 residues. The CDR3 sequence is CSANPPSGSINEQFF. The CDR3 DNA reads as TGCAGCGCTAACCCCCCTAGCGGGAGTATCAATGAGCAGTTCTTC.

This clone was observed a few times. J is TRBJ1-1 and V is TRBV2, with unresolved D. CDR1 and CDR2 from the germline V gene are SNHLY and FYNNEI. The V gene lost 2 bases and the J gene lost 11 bases, with 15 bases spanning the gap. The CDR3 has 13 amino acids. CDR3 bases: TGTGCCAGCAGTGAACGTTCTAGACTGGATGCTTTCTTT. Residues: CASSERSRLDAFF.

The rearrangement uses TRBV4-3 and TRBJ2-1, with a possible D match to TRBD1 (8 bases). The ends were cut back, 4 bases at V and 9 bases at J, with 19 bases in the middle. The CDR3 runs to 15 residues. The germline V gene encodes CDR1 LGHNA and CDR2 YSLEER. The CDR3 here is CASSPSPYRGGEQFF. The CDR3 nucleotides read TGCGCCAGCAGCCCTAGCCCTTACAGGGGGGGTGAGCAGTTCTTC.

A word on this clone: Other DNA sequences in the same sample also yield this CDR3. The rearrangement uses TRBV27 and TRBJ1-5; maybe TRBD1 (6 bases). The CDR3 totals 14 residues. V lost 6 bases and J lost 3, with 12 bases in between. Germline V gene sequence: CDR1 MNHEY, CDR2 SMNVEV (reference sequence). CDR3: CASSPRGSNQPQHF. CDR3 sequence (DNA): TGTGCCAGCAGCCCCAGGGGTTCCAATCAGCCCCAGCATTTT.